This entry lists 23 T cell receptor beta chains sequenced from one sample in a study of Ad26.COV2.S vaccination and SARS-CoV-2 variants. TCRdb keeps only in-frame clones here, not all; method: immunoSEQ multiplex PCR. The data show over 400,000 clones, approximately 90% seen once. Indicated treatment: roughly 19 received Ad26.COV2.S at low or high dose, single or two shots; about 5 received placebo; per-sample allocation not given. Samples were taken on day 63 after the first vaccine or placebo injection. This sample comprised peripheral blood, obtained in a trial of Ad26.COV2.S vaccine versus placebo. The receptors shown here come from a person aged 18-60 years who received the Ad26.COV2.S COVID-19 vaccine or a placebo.

The chain combines TRBV14 with TRBJ1-4; 7 bases are a match to TRBD1. The germline V gene has CDR1 SGHDN and CDR2 FVKESK. Unmatched junction bases numbered 14, after V lost 0 bases and J lost 7 bases. This CDR3 comprises 18 residues. The CDR3 coding sequence is TGTGCCAGCAGCCAAGATCCAGGTTTGACAGGGATGGGTGAAAAACTGTTTTTT. Its translation is CASSQDPGLTGMGEKLFF.

The rearrangement uses TRBV7-9 and TRBJ2-7, with 9 bases aligning to TRBD1. The junction had 0 bases not matched to a gene; V was cut back by 4 bases and J by 5 bases. Germline V lookup: CDR1 SEHNR, CDR2 FQNEAQ (reference sequence). The CDR3 loop spans 12 amino acids. The CDR3 region has the DNA TGTGCCAGCAGCTGGGACAGGGACGAGCAGTACTTC. This encodes CASSWDRDEQYF.

This chain uses TRBV27 with TRBJ2-5, with TRBD2 matching over 11 bases. CDR3 length: 19 residues. V gave up 1 base and J gave up 4 bases; unmatched junction bases: 14. The germline gives CDR1 MNHEY, CDR2 SMNVEV (reference sequence). CDR3 in DNA: TGTGCCAGCAGTTTATATGCTAGCGGGGGGCCGGGTCCCCCAGAGACCCAGTACTTC. This translates into CASSLYASGGPGPPETQYF.

The rearrangement joins TRBV5-6 to TRBJ2-7, with D possibly being TRBD1 (5 bases). The V gene lost 4 bases and the J gene lost 6 bases, with 11 bases spanning the gap. The germline gives CDR1 SGHDT, CDR2 YYEEEE. The CDR3 spans 12 residues. DNA for the CDR3: TGTGCCAGCAGCAAGACAGTTCGCGAGCAGTACTTC. Encoded protein: CASSKTVREQYF.

The chain links TRBV5-1 to TRBJ2-5, with 15 bases matching TRBD2. Germline CDR1 is SGHRS and CDR2 is YFSETQ. With V trimmed by 4 bases and J by 10 bases, 5 bases remained unmatched. The CDR3 extends over 14 amino acids. DNA for the CDR3: TGCGCCAGCAGCCCCGGGACTAGCGGGGGGAGCCAGTACTTC. As protein: CASSPGTSGGSQYF.

The chain couples TRBV3-1 (or the pseudogene TRBV3-2) to TRBJ2-4; D is uncertain. The CDR3 runs to 17 residues. Trimming stripped 2 bases from V and 3 bases from J, with 17 bases between. Germline CDR1 reads LGHDT; CDR2 reads YNNKEL (reference sequence). DNA for the CDR3: TGTGCCAGCAGCCAAAGCTACCGTCAAACATACAAAAACATTCAGTACTTC. It is translated as CASSQSYRQTYKNIQYF.

The V gene is TRBV27, the J gene TRBJ1-2; 10 positions agree with TRBD1. J lost 8 bases, V lost 2 bases, and 5 bases had no gene match. Germline assignment: CDR1 MNHEY and CDR2 SMNVEV (reference sequence). The CDR3 has 14 amino acids. The CDR3 nucleotides read TGTGCCAGCAGTTTAACGACAGGGGGCGGGGGCTACACCTTC. This gives the protein CASSLTTGGGGYTF.

This chain connects TRBV23-1 to TRBJ2-5; D is ambiguous. TRBV23-1 is labeled an ORF, and its function is uncertain. CDR3 size: 13 residues. The V and J ends lost 5 bases and 2 bases respectively, with 9 bases between them. CDR3 region: CASSLAAQETQYF. CDR3 in DNA: TGCGCCAGCAGTTTGGCAGCTCAAGAGACCCAGTACTTC.

The rearrangement links TRBV7-9 to TRBJ2-4, with D possibly being TRBD2 (6 bases). This CDR3 spans 16 amino acids. Trimming cost V 5 bases and J 6 bases, with 20 bases left between them. Germline lookup yields CDR1 SEHNR and CDR2 FQNEAQ (reference sequence). DNA for the CDR3: TGTGCCAGCAGCCCCGAATACGGCGGGGACGGAAACATTCAGTACTTC. Translated: CASSPEYGGDGNIQYF.

About this clone itself: This same CDR3 is encoded by further DNA sequences in the sample. This chain links TRBV19 with TRBJ1-1; D gene uncertain. The CDR3 totals 13 residues. The germline V gene has CDR1 LNHDA and CDR2 SQIVND (reference sequence). V was cut by 3 bases and J by 2 bases, with 7 bases left in between. The CDR3 reads CASSIGGNTEAFF. CDR3 bases: TGTGCCAGTAGTATTGGAGGTAACACTGAAGCTTTCTTT.

The chain links TRBV6-4 to TRBJ2-7, with 7 bases lining up with TRBD1. Germline V gene lookup returns CDR1 MRHNA and CDR2 SNTAGT. The CDR3 runs 13 residues. The junction had 11 bases not matched to a gene; V was cut back by 10 bases and J by 5 bases. CDR3 amino acids: CATVDPTGDEQYF. CDR3 bases: TGTGCCACCGTCGATCCTACAGGGGACGAGCAGTACTTC.

The rearrangement links TRBV10-3 to TRBJ2-7; 12 bases map to TRBD1. Per the germline V gene, CDR1 is ENHRY and CDR2 is SYGVKD. This CDR3 region has 15 residues. Unmatched junction bases numbered 7, after V lost 6 bases and J lost 4 bases. CDR3 DNA sequence: TGTGCCATCAGCGACCGGGACAGGGGGCCATACGAGCAGTACTTC. Translating gives CAISDRDRGPYEQYF.

The V gene is TRBV29-1, the J gene TRBJ2-3; the D gene is possibly TRBD2 (5 bases). V lost 7 bases and J lost 10, with 18 bases in between. The V gene's germline CDR1 is SQVTM and CDR2 ANQGSEA. This CDR3 contains 12 residues. CDR3 coding DNA: TGCAGCGCCCGCCGGGAAGTTATTGCGCAGTATTTT. This gives the protein CSARREVIAQYF.

The genes are TRBV7-9 and TRBJ2-7; 8 nucleotides align to TRBD2. This CDR3 spans 13 amino acids. Germline lookup yields CDR1 SEHNR and CDR2 FQNEAQ (reference sequence). With 11 bases clipped from V and 2 bases from J, the junction kept 8 bases outside the gene matches. CDR3 nucleotides: TGTGCCGGAGGGTCGGGGGGGACCTACGAGCAGTACTTC. It is translated as CAGGSGGTYEQYF.

V is TRBV5-5 and J is TRBJ2-3; a weak D match, TRBD1 (6 bases). V lost 4 bases to trimming and J lost 4 bases, with 10 bases between them. The CDR3 runs 13 residues. Germline lookup yields CDR1 SGHKS and CDR2 YYEKEE (reference sequence). This chain's CDR3 is CASSPQGSDTQYF. The CDR3 bases are TGTGCCAGCAGCCCACAGGGTTCAGATACGCAGTATTTT.

This chain connects TRBV19 to TRBJ2-1; 14 nucleotides line up with TRBD2. CDR1 and CDR2 from the germline V gene are LNHDA and SQIVND (reference sequence). The CDR3 length is 16 residues. V gave up 3 bases and J gave up 4 bases; unmatched junction bases: 2. The DNA for the CDR3 is TGTGCCAGTAGTATGACTAGCGGGGGGGCATACAATGAGCAGTTCTTC. Translated: CASSMTSGGAYNEQFF.

This chain connects TRBV5-4 to TRBJ1-1, with 9 bases identical to TRBD1. V lost 4 bases, J lost 4 bases, and 8 bases stayed unmatched. The germline V gene encodes CDR1 SGHNT and CDR2 YYREEE (reference sequence). The length of the CDR3 is 15 residues. The CDR3 bases are TGTGCCAGCAGCCCCGGGACAGGGCTCGCCACTGAAGCTTTCTTT. It specifies CASSPGTGLATEAFF.

This chain joins TRBV14 and TRBJ1-6, with unresolved D. V lost 2 bases and J 1 base, leaving 9 bases between the germline ends. Per germline, CDR1 SGHDN and CDR2 FVKESK. CDR3 length equals 16 residues. CDR3 sequence reads: CASSQIGSSYNSPLHF. CDR3 DNA sequence: TGTGCCAGCAGCCAAATCGGATCTTCCTATAATTCACCCCTCCACTTT.

The chain employs TRBV3-1 (or the pseudogene TRBV3-2) and TRBJ2-3, with TRBD2 matching over 8 bases. The germline V gene has CDR1 LGHDT and CDR2 YNNKEL (reference sequence). The length of the CDR3 is 18 residues. V shed 3 bases, J shed 0 bases, and the junction held 11 bases outside the gene matches. CDR3 DNA sequence: TGTGCCAGCAGCCAGGGGCGGGGGGACGACATTAGCACAGATACGCAGTATTTT. The encoded protein is CASSQGRGDDISTDTQYF.

This chain joins TRBV7-8 and TRBJ2-5; D not certain. The CDR3 is made up of 15 amino acids. V lost 2 bases and J 7 bases, leaving 17 bases between the germline ends. The germline gives CDR1 SGHVS, CDR2 FQNEAQ. CDR3 sequence reads: CASSLLFGQASTQYF. The CDR3 nucleotides read TGTGCCAGCAGCTTATTATTCGGGCAGGCATCGACCCAGTACTTC.

The chain employs TRBV2 and TRBJ2-5, with D possibly being TRBD2 (5 bases). Germline V gene data show CDR1 as SNHLY and CDR2 as FYNNEI. The CDR3 runs to 14 residues. V lost 6 bases and J 5 bases, leaving 16 bases between the germline ends. The CDR3 DNA reads TGTGCCAGCAGCGAGGGCTGGCGGAGTGAGACCCAGTACTTC. This encodes CASSEGWRSETQYF.

The V gene is TRBV6-5, the J gene TRBJ2-5; weak D call: TRBD1 (6 bases). CDR3 length: 15 amino acids. V was trimmed by 6 bases and J by 7 bases, leaving 21 bases between them. CDR1 MNHEY and CDR2 SVGAGI come from the germline V gene. CDR3 DNA sequence: TGTGCCAGCAGCAAAAGCACAGGGTTGTTAGGGACCCAGTACTTC. Its translation: CASSKSTGLLGTQYF.

The genes are TRBV7-8 and TRBJ2-7; tentative D call: TRBD1 (5 bases). The CDR3 totals 14 residues. V was cut by 4 bases and J by 4 bases, with 14 bases left in between. Germline V CDR1 and CDR2: SGHVS, FQNEAQ. CDR3 DNA: TGTGCCAGCAGCTCCAACCCAGGGCTGTACGAGCAGTACTTC. Translating gives CASSSNPGLYEQYF.